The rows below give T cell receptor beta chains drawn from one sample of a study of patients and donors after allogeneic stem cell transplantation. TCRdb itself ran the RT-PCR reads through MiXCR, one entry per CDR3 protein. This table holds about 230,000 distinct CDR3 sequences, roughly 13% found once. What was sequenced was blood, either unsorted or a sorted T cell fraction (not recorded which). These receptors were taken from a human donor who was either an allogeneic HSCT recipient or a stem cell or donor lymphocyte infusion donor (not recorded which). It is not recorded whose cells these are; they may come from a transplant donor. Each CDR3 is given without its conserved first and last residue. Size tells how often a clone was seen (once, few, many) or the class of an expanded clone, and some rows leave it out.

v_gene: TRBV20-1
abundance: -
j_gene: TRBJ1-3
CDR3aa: SARGKGTGAVLSNTIY

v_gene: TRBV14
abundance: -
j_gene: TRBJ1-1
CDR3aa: ASTKLGGVQGHPNTEAF

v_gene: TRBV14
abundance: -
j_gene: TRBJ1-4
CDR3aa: ASSPKGEKLF

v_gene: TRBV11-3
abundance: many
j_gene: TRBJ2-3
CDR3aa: ASGSGRLAGTTDTQY

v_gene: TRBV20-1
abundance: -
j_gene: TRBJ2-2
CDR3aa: SARGDPRGGELF

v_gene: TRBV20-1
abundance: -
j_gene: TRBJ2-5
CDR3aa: SARDPWVAGPKETQY

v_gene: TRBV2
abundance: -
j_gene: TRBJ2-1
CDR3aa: ASSEARGGQF

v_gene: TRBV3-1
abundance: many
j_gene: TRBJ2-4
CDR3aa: ASSQWAGEFAKNIQY

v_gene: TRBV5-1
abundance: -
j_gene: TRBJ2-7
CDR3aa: ASRVRGLPEQY

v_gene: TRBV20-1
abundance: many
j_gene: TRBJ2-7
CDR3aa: STSGTTYEQY

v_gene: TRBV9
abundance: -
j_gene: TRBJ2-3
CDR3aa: ASNNGRSSTDTQY

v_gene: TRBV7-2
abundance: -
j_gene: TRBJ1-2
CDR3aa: ASSLGQETTYGYT

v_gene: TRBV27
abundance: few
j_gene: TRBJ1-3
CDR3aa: ASRMSSGNTIY

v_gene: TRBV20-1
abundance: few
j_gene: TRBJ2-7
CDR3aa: SARDMGSVAYEQY

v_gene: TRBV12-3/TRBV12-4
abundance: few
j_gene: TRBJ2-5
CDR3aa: ASSSSGGPSTQY

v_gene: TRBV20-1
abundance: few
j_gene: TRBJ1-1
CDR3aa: SASRHIRQRQMNTEAF

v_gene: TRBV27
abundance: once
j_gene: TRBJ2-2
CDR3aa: ASTSLDRGEAGELF

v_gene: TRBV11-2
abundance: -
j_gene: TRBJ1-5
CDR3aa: ASSRQGTFLSNQPQH

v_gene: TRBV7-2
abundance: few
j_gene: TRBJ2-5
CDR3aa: ASSLGLAGRETQY

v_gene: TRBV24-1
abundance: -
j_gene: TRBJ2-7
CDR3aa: ATSDGTVSHEQY

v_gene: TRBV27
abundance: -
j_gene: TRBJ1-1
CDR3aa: ASSQFTPTGPTEAF

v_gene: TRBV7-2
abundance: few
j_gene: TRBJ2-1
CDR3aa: ASSLGRGVRDEQF

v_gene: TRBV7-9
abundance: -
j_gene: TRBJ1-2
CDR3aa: ASSKGQGAYGYT

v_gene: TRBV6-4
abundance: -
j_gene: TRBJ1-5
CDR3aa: ASSDSRDRGSNQPQH

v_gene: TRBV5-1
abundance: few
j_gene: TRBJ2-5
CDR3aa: ASSFVTGVRETQY

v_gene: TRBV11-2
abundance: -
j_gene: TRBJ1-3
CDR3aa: ASSWDLSGNTIY

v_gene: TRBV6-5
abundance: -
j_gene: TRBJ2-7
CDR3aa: ASRSGTSQY

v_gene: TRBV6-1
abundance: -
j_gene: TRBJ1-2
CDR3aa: ASRQTFYGYT

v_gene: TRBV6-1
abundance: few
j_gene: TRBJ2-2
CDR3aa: ASSEEVHFGELF

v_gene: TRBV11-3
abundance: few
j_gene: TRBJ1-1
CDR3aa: ASSPRDGTEAF

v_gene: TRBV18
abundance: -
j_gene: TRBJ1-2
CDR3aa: ASSPYATGGYGYT

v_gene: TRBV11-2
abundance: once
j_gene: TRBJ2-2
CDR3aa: ASSWTGENTGELF

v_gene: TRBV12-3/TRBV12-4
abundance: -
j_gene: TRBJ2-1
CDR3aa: ASRGFRGGNNEQF

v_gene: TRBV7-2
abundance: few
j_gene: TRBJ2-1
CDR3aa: ASSSTWNGEQF

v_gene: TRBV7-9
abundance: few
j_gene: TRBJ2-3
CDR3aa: ASSLDLLNTQY

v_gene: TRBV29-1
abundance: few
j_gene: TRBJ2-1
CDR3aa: SVDTLAVRDEQF

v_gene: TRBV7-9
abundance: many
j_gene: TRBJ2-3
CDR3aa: ASASSTDTQY

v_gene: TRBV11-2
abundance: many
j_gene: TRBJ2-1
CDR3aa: ASSLKENEQF

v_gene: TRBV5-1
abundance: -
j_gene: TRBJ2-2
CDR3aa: ASSFSRVGTGELF

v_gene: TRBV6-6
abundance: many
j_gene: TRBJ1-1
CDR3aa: ASSYEFTEAF

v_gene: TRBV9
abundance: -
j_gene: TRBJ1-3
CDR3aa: ASSPSQVSGNTIY

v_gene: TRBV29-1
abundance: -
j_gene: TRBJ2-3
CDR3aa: SVEYSGEHTDTQY

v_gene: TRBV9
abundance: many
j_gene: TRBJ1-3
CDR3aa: ASSPRDSSSGNTIY

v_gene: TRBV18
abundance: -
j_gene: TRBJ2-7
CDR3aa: ASRSSYEQY

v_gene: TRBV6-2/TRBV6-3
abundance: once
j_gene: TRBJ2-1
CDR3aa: ASSLSSNNEQF